This T cell receptor beta chain comes out of a study of radiation and T cells in renal cell carcinoma. The CDR3 covers 14 residues. V was pared by 2 bases and J by 7 bases, with 12 bases between. The germline V gene encodes CDR1 ENHRY and CDR2 SYGVKD. Time point indicated: blood 4 weeks post-SBRT, at nephrectomy. Noted treatment: 15 Gy SBRT to primary tumor, nephrectomy 4 weeks later. Libraries were prepared by immunoSEQ multiplex PCR; TCRdb keeps only in-frame clonotypes and omits some of them. The data show 90,000 to 100,000 clones, with about 79% seen just once and approximately 7.2% held by the top ten.

The chain couples TRBV10-3 to TRBJ2-4; possibly TRBD1 or TRBD2 for D (5 bases each). This receptor was identified in a man aged 55 to 69 with renal cell carcinoma. The source material was blood, sampled from a patient whose treatment included radiotherapy and nephrectomy. CDR3 residues: CAISEPEGSNIQYF. CDR3 bases: TGTGCCATCAGTGAGCCCGAGGGGAGTAACATTCAGTACTTC.